The 12 T cell receptor beta chains below were found in one sample sequenced in a study of blood T cell repertoires in COVID-19. Generated by immunoSEQ multiplex PCR, the TCRdb table keeps only in-frame clones and is missing some. The table includes around 150,000 clones, approximately 80% detected once. Sequenced sample: PBMCs or T cells enriched from blood (not recorded which). Every receptor here comes from a man aged 35 to 55 who had recovered from COVID-19.

The chain combines TRBV6-5 with TRBJ1-1; D remains ambiguous. V was clipped by 6 bases and J by 6 bases, with 14 bases between them. The CDR3 loop spans 13 amino acids. The germline CDR1 and CDR2 sequences are MNHEY and SVGAGI. CDR3 DNA sequence: TGTGCCAGCAGAGGCAACATGGGCGCTGAAGCTTTCTTT. Protein sequence: CASRGNMGAEAFF.

As concerns this clone: Germline is not matched at one junction end, which may reflect a read error. The genes are TRBV6-2 or TRBV6-3 and TRBJ2-1; 11 bases agree with TRBD2. This CDR3 has 14 residues. Per the germline V gene, CDR1 is MNHEY and CDR2 is SVGEGT. The CDR3 DNA reads TGTGCCAGCAGTTACCTGGCTAGCGGGGGGTACCACCTCTTC. Protein sequence: CASSYLASGGYHLF.

V and J are TRBV30 and TRBJ2-1; 7 bases fit TRBD2. This CDR3 has 15 amino acids. The junction had 16 bases not matched to a gene; V was cut back by 4 bases and J by 10 bases. Germline CDR1 and CDR2: GTSNPN and SVGIG (reference sequence). The CDR3 reads CAWNPSLAEWREQFF. DNA for the CDR3: TGTGCCTGGAATCCCTCCCTAGCGGAATGGAGAGAGCAGTTCTTC. Looking up the rest from reference TRBV30 and TRBJ2-1 gives the full variable domain: SQTIHQWPATLVQPVGSPLSLECTVEGTSNPNLYWYRQAAGRGLQLLFYSVGIGQISSEVPQNLSASRPQDRQFILSSKKLLLSDSGFYLCAWNPSLAEWREQFFGPGTRLTVL.

This clone appeared a few times. The rearrangement uses TRBV12-5 and TRBJ2-5; TRBD2 matches 8 bases. There are 13 residues in the CDR3. Germline V CDR1 and CDR2: LGHNT, FRNRAP. V shed 7 bases, J shed 5 bases, and the junction held 6 bases outside the gene matches. CDR3: CASVAGGAETQYF. CDR3 sequence (DNA): TGTGCTAGTGTCGCCGGGGGGGCTGAGACCCAGTACTTC.

The chain uses TRBV21-1 and TRBJ1-2; the listed D gene, TRBD1, was not tested against the DNA. TRBV21-1 constitutes a pseudogene. The CDR3 spans 15 residues. The CDR3 DNA reads as TGTGCCAGCAGCTGGTCGGCAGGGGGTAACTATGGCTACACCTTC. Residues: CASSWSAGGNYGYTF.

V gene TRBV3-1 (or the pseudogene TRBV3-2) combines with J gene TRBJ1-6; TRBD1 matches at 8 bases. The CDR3 is 13 residues long. Germline V gene data show CDR1 as LGHDT and CDR2 as YNNKEL (reference sequence). With 4 bases clipped from V and 14 bases from J, the junction kept 7 bases outside the gene matches. CDR3 nucleotide sequence: TGTGCCAGCAGCCTAAGACAGGGGAGTGCCCTCCACTTT. This encodes CASSLRQGSALHF.

There are a few counts of this clone. The chain combines TRBV7-9 with TRBJ2-7, with 7 bases matching TRBD2. The CDR3 sequence is 12 residues long. CDR1 and CDR2 from the germline V gene are SEHNR and FQNEAQ (reference sequence). The V and J ends lost 7 bases and 13 bases, in that order; junction bases with no gene match: 13. The CDR3 reads CASNTGTTEYYF. CDR3 bases: TGTGCCAGCAACACCGGGACTACCGAGTATTACTTC. Full variable domain (missing parts from reference TRBV7-9 and TRBJ2-7): DTGVSQNPRHKITKRGQNVTFRCDPISEHNRLYWYRQTLGQGPEFLTYFQNEAQLEKSRLLSDRFSAERPKGSFSTLEIQRTEQGDSAMYLCASNTGTTEYYFGPGTRLTVT.

The chain combines TRBV2 with TRBJ1-5; D remains unclear. The CDR3 covers 13 residues. The ends were cut back, 3 bases at V and 0 bases at J, with 3 bases in the middle. Germline V CDR1 and CDR2: SNHLY, FYNNEI. The CDR3 DNA follows: TGTGCCAGCAGTGAGAGTAGCAATCAGCCCCAGCATTTT. Translation: CASSESSNQPQHF.

This clone was found a few times. The rearrangement links TRBV9 to TRBJ1-6, with 7 bases matching TRBD1. This CDR3 is 15 amino acids long. Trimming at V came to 5 bases and at J to 7 bases, leaving 9 bases not matched to a gene. The germline V gene has CDR1 SGDLS and CDR2 YYNGEE. CDR3 sequence reads: CASRATGQQNSPLHF. The CDR3 coding sequence is TGTGCCAGCAGGGCAACGGGACAGCAGAATTCACCCCTCCACTTT.

About this clone itself: Additional DNA sequences in this sample encode the identical CDR3. This sequence joins TRBV2 and TRBJ2-5; TRBD2 matches 11 bases. The CDR3 has 14 amino acids. The junction had 4 bases not matched to a gene; V was cut back by 8 bases and J by 2 bases. CDR1 is SNHLY and CDR2 is FYNNEI in the germline V gene. The CDR3 is CASSGTSGQETQYF. CDR3 sequence (DNA): TGTGCCAGCTCCGGGACTAGCGGACAAGAGACCCAGTACTTC.

The chain uses TRBV5-4 and TRBJ1-4; no firm D call. This CDR3 has 14 residues. Germline loops: CDR1 SGHNT, CDR2 YYREEE (reference sequence). Between the trimmed V and J ends, which lost 0 bases and 4 bases, there was a span of 7 bases. The CDR3 reads CASSLAGNNEKLFF. The CDR3, as DNA: TGTGCCAGCAGCTTGGCGGGGAATAATGAAAAACTGTTTTTT. The full variable domain, its missing parts supplied by reference TRBV5-4 and TRBJ1-4, is ETGVTQSPTHLIKTRGQQVTLRCSSQSGHNTVSWYQQALGQGPQFIFQYYREEENGRGNFPPRFSGLQFPNYSSELNVNALELDDSALYLCASSLAGNNEKLFFGSGTQLSVL.

The chain employs TRBV10-3 and TRBJ1-1, with a weak D call TRBD1 (5 bases). Germline lookup yields CDR1 ENHRY and CDR2 SYGVKD. Trimming took 8 bases from V and 0 from J, leaving 16 bases between them. This CDR3 region has 15 residues. As DNA, the CDR3 is TGTGCCATCCAGGCGGGGGGAGGGCTGAACACTGAAGCTTTCTTT. The encoded protein is CAIQAGGGLNTEAFF.